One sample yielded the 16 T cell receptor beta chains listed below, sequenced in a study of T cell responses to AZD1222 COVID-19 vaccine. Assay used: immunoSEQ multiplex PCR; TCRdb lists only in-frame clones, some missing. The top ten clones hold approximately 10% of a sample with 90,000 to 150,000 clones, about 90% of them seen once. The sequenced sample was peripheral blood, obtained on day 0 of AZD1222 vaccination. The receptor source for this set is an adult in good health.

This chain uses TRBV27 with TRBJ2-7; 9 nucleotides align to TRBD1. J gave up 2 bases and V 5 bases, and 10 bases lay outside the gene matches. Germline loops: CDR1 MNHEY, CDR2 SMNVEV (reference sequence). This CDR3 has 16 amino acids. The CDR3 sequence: CASSPSGTGFTYEQYF. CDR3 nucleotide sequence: TGTGCCAGCAGTCCTTCCGGGACAGGGTTCACCTACGAGCAGTACTTC.

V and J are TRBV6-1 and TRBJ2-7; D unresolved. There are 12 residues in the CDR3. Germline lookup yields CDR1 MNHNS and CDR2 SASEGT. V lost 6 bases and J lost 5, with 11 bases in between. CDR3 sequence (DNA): TGTGCCAGCAGCCCCGGAGCAAACGAGCAGTACTTC. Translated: CASSPGANEQYF.

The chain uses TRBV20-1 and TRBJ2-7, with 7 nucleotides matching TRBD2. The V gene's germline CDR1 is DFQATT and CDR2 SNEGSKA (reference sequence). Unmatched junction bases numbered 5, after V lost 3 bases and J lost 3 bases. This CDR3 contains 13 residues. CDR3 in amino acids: CSASGGSGYEQYF. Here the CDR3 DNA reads TGCAGTGCTAGTGGCGGGAGTGGCTACGAGCAGTACTTC.

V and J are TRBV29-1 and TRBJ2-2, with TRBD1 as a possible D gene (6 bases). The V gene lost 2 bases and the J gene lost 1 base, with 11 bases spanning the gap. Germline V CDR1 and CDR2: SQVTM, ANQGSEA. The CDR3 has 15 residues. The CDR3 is CSVEWTGQNTGELFF. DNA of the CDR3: TGCAGCGTTGAATGGACGGGACAGAACACCGGGGAGCTGTTTTTT.

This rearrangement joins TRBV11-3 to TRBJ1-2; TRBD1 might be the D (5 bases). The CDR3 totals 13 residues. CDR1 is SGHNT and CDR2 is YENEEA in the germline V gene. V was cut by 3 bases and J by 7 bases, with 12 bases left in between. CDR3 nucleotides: TGTGCCAGCAGCTTTGAGCAGGGAAGTGGCTACACCTTC. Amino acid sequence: CASSFEQGSGYTF.

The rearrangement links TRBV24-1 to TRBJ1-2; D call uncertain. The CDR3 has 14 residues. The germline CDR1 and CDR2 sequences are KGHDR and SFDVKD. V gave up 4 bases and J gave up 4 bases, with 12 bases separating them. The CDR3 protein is CATSDPEGFYGYTF. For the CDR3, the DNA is TGTGCCACCAGTGACCCCGAGGGATTCTATGGCTACACCTTC.

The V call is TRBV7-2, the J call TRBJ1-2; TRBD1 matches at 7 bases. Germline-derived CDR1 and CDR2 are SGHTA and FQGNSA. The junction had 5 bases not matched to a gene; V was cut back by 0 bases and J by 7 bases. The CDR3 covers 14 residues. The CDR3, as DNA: TGTGCCAGCAGCTTAGCGGGGACAGCCCTTGGCTACACCTTC. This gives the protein CASSLAGTALGYTF. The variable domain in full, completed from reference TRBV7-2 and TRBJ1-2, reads GAGVSQSPSNKVTEKGKDVELRCDPISGHTALYWYRQSLGQGLEFLIYFQGNSAPDKSGLPSDRFSAERTGGSVSTLTIQRTQQEDSAVYLCASSLAGTALGYTFGSGTRLTVV.

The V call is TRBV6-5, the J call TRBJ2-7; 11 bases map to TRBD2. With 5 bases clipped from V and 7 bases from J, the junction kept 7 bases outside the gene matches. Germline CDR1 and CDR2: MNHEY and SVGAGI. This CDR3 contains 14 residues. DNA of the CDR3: TGTGCCAGCAGTCCTACTAGCGGGGGTTGGGAGCAGTACTTC. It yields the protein CASSPTSGGWEQYF.

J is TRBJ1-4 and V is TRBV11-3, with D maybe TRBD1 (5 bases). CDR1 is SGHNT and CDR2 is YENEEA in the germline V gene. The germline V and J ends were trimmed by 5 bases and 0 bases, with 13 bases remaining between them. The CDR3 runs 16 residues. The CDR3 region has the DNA TGTGCCAGCAGCGCCGGTAGGGGTTCAACTAATGAAAAACTGTTTTTT. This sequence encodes CASSAGRGSTNEKLFF.

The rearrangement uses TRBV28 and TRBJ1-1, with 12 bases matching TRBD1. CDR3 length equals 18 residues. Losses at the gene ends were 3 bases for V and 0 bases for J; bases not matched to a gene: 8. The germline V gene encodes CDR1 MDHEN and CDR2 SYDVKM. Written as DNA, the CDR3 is TGTGCCAGCAGTTTGACCGGGACAGGGGGCCCGATGAACACTGAAGCTTTCTTT. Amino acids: CASSLTGTGGPMNTEAFF.

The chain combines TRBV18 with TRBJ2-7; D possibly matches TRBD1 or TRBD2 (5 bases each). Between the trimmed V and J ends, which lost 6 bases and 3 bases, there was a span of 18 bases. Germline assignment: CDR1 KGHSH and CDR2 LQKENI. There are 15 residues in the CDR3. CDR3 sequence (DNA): TGTGCCAGCTCCCCTCCCGGGACCAATTACTACGAGCAGTACTTC. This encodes CASSPPGTNYYEQYF.

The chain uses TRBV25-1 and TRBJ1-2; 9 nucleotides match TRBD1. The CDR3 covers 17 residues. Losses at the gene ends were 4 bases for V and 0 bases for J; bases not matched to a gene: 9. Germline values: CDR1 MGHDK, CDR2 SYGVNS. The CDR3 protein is CASSGVPGQGANYGYTF. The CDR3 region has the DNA TGTGCCAGCAGTGGAGTCCCGGGACAGGGAGCTAACTATGGCTACACCTTC.

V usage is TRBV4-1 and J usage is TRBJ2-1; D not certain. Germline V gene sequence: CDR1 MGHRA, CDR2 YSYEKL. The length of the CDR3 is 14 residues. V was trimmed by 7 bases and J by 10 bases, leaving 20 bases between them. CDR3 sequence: CASTPIGYWSEQFF. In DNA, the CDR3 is TGCGCCAGCACCCCCATTGGCTACTGGTCAGAGCAGTTCTTC.

CDR3 residues: CASSFGRDEGYGYTF. CDR3 in DNA: TGTGCCAGCAGCTTTGGGAGAGATGAGGGGTATGGCTACACCTTC. The chain joins TRBV7-8 to TRBJ1-2; a possible D gene is TRBD1 (5 bases). This CDR3 has 15 residues. Germline-derived CDR1 and CDR2 are SGHVS and FQNEAQ. Trimming pared 3 bases from V and 5 bases from J, leaving 16 bases between.

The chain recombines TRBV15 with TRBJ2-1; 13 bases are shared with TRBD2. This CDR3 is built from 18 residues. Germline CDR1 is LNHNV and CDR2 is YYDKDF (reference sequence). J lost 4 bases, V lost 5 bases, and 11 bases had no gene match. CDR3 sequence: CATSPRPGLAGAYNEQFF. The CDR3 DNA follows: TGTGCCACCAGCCCGCGGCCCGGACTAGCGGGGGCTTACAATGAGCAGTTCTTC.

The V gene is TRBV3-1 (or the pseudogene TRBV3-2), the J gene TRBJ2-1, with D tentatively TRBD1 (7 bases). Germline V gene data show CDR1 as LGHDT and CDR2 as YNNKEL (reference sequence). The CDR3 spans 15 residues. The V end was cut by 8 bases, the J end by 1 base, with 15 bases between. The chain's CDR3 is CASSQGGPSYNEQFF. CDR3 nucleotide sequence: TGTGCCAGCTCTCAGGGGGGCCCTTCCTACAATGAGCAGTTCTTC.